The clone carrying this TCR beta chain came up many times. Its antigen is unknown. Germline V gene data show CDR1 as MNHEY and CDR2 as SVGAGI. CDR3 size: 14 residues. V lost 6 bases and J lost 6, with 16 bases in between. Profiled with immunoSEQ multiplex PCR; TCRdb holds only in-frame clones, not every one. The sample holds 550,000 to 850,000 clones, approximately 79% seen once. Investigators divided CD4+ cells into CD45RA+ naive and CD45RA-negative memory subsets. The data stem from a study of shared clonotypes between healthy human individuals. Study observations and caveats: When naive CD4 clonotypes were compared across a few donors, approximately 5% were shared. Incompleteness in sorted-subset sequencing, despite large depth, was shown by rarefaction.

The rearrangement joins TRBV6-5 to TRBJ2-3; possibly TRBD2 for D (5 bases). Sample: memory CD4+ T cells sorted from blood. As to subset: CD45RA-negative fraction. The TCR comes from a woman aged 25 to 39 in good health. The CDR3 loop reads CASSHKRSWDTQYF. DNA for the CDR3: TGTGCCAGCAGCCACAAGCGGTCCTGGGATACGCAGTATTTT.